The entry that follows covers one TCR beta chain sequence. The data were obtained in a study of shared clonotypes between healthy human individuals. TCRdb's table, derived via immunoSEQ multiplex PCR, lists solely in-frame clones and lacks some. The table includes hundreds of thousands of clones, over 60% detected once. The CDR3 runs to 17 residues. V was clipped by 0 bases and J by 7 bases; unmatched bases: 10. The V gene's germline CDR1 is SEHNR and CDR2 FQNEAQ (reference sequence). The chain joins TRBV7-9 to TRBJ2-7; 12 nucleotides align to TRBD1. Sequencing was performed on PBMCs. The source of this sequence is a middle-aged woman in good health. Some clones in this sample may be carry-over from other donors' samples. CDR3 amino acids: CASSLAGDRGRSGEQYF. In DNA, the CDR3 is TGTGCCAGCAGCTTAGCAGGGGACAGGGGGCGGTCCGGGGAGCAGTACTTC.